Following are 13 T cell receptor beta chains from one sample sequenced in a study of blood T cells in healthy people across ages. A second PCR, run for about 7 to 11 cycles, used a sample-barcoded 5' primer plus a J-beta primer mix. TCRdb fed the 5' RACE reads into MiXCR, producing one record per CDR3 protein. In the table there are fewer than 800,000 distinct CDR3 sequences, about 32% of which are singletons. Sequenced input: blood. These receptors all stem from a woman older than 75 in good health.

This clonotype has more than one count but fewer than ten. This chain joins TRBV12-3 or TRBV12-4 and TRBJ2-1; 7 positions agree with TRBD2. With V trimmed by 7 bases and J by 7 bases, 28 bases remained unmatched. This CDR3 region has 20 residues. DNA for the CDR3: TGTGCCAGCAATAACCCATCTAGTAGAAGGGGCACGGGAGGACTGAATGAGCAGTTCTTC. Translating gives CASNNPSSRRGTGGLNEQFF.

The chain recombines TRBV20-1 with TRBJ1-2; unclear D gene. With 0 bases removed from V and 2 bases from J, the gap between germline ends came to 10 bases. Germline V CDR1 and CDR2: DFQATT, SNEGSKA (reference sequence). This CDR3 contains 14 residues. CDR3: CSARDTQANYGYTF. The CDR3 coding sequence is TGCAGTGCTAGAGATACCCAGGCAAACTATGGCTACACCTTC.

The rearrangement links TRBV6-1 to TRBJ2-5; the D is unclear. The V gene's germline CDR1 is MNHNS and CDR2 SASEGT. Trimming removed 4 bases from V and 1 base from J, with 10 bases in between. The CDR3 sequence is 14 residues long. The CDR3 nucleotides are TGTGCCAGCAGTGTACGGTTCAGCCAAGAGACCCAGTACTTC. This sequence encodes CASSVRFSQETQYF.

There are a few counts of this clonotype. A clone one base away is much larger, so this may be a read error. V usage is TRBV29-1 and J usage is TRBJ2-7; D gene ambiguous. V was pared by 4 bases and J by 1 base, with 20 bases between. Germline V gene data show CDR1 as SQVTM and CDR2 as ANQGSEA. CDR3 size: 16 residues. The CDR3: CSVVSFGIASSYEQYF. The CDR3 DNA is TGCAGCGTTGTTAGTTTTGGGATCGCGAGTTCCTACGAGCAGTACTTC.

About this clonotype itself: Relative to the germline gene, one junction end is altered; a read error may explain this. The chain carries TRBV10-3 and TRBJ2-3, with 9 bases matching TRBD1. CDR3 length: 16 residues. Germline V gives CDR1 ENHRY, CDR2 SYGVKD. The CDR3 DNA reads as TGTGCCGTCAGGCCGGACAGGGGAATGGGTACAGATACGCAGTATTTT. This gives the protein CAVRPDRGMGTDTQYF.

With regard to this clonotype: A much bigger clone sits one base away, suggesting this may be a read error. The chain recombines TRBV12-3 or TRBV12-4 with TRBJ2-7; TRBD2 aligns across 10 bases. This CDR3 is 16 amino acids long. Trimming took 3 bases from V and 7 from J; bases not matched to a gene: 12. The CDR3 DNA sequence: TGTGCCAGCAGTTTTATAGGGCTAGCGGGGGCGAATGAGCAGTACTTC. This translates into CASSFIGLAGANEQYF.

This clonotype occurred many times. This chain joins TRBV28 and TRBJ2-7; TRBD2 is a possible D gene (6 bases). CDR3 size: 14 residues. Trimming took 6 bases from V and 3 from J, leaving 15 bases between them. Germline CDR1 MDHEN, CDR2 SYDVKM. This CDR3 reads CASRPPGELYEQYF. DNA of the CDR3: TGTGCCAGCAGACCTCCGGGGGAGCTCTACGAGCAGTACTTC.

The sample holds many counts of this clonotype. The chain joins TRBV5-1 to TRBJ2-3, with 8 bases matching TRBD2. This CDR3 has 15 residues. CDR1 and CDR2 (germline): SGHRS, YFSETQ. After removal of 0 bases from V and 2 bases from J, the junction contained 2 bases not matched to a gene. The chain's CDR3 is CASSLERGITDTQYF. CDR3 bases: TGCGCCAGCAGCTTGGAGCGGGGGATCACAGATACGCAGTATTTT.

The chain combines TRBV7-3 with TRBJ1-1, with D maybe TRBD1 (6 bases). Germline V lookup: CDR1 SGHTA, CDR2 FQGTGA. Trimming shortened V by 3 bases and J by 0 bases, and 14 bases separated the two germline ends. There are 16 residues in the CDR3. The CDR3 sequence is CASSFQIGQMNTEAFF. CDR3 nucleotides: TGTGCCAGCAGCTTCCAGATAGGACAGATGAACACTGAAGCTTTCTTT.

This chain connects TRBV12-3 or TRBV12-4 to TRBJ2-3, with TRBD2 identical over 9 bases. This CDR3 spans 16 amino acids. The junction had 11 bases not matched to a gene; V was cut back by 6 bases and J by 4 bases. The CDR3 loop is CASRPLAGVYADTQYF. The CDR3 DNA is TGTGCCAGCAGGCCCTTAGCGGGGGTGTACGCAGATACGCAGTATTTT.

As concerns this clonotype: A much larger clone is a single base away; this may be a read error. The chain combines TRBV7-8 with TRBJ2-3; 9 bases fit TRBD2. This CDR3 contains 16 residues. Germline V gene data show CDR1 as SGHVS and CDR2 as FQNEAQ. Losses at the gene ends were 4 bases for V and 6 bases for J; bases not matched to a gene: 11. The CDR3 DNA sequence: TGTGCCAGCAGCTCAAGGCGGGGGGGTCAATGGGATACGCAGTATTTT. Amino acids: CASSSRRGGQWDTQYF.

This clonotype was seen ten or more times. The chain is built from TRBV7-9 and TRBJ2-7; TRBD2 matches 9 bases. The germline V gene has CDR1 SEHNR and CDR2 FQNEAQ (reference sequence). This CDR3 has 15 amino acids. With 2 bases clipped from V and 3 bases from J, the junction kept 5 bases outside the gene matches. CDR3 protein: CASSLSGGTNYEQYF. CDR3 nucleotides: TGTGCCAGCAGCTTAAGCGGGGGGACGAACTACGAGCAGTACTTC.

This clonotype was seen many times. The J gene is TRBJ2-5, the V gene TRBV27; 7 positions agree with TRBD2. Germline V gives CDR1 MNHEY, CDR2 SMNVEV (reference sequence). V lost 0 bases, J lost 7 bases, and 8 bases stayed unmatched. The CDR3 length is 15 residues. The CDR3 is CASSLSRTPGGTQYF. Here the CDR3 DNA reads TGTGCCAGCAGTTTATCGAGGACCCCGGGGGGGACCCAGTACTTC.